These 27 T cell receptor beta chains share one sample of origin, sequenced in a study of blood T cell repertoires in COVID-19. Profiling relied on immunoSEQ multiplex PCR, and the TCRdb table lists in-frame clones only, not all of them. Of some 150,000 clones listed, 80% to 90% were seen once; the top ten hold under 3%. The sequenced material came from peripheral blood. The receptors shown here come from a man aged 50 to 59 with active COVID-19.

The chain couples TRBV3-1 (or the pseudogene TRBV3-2) to TRBJ1-1; TRBD1 agrees at 7 bases. Germline V lookup: CDR1 LGHDT, CDR2 YNNKEL (reference sequence). This CDR3 spans 15 amino acids. V was clipped by 10 bases and J by 0 bases; unmatched bases: 11. CDR3 in DNA: TGTGCCACCACTCGACAGGGAACCATGAACACTGAAGCTTTCTTT. It specifies CATTRQGTMNTEAFF.

The chain uses TRBV28 and TRBJ2-6; D is unresolved. The CDR3 consists of 15 residues. Trimming pared 5 bases from V and 0 bases from J, leaving 8 bases between. Germline CDR1 and CDR2: MDHEN and SYDVKM. The CDR3 sequence: CASSATRSGANVLTF. The CDR3, as DNA: TGTGCCAGCAGTGCCACACGCTCTGGGGCCAACGTCCTGACTTTC. Full variable domain (rest looked up from reference TRBV28 and TRBJ2-6): DVKVTQSSRYLVKRTGEKVFLECVQDMDHENMFWYRQDPGLGLRLIYFSYDVKMKEKGDIPEGYSVSREKKERFSLILESASTNQTSMYLCASSATRSGANVLTFGAGSRLTVL.

The chain links TRBV5-1 to TRBJ2-2; the D is unclear. The CDR3 is made up of 13 amino acids. V lost 2 bases and J 6 bases, leaving 8 bases between the germline ends. Germline V gene lookup returns CDR1 SGHRS and CDR2 YFSETQ. CDR3 sequence: CASSFSGPGELFF. The CDR3 coding sequence is TGCGCCAGCAGCTTTTCTGGGCCCGGGGAGCTGTTTTTT.

This chain uses TRBV6-1 with TRBJ1-6; 8 nucleotides align to TRBD1. The CDR3 covers 16 residues. The germline V gene has CDR1 MNHNS and CDR2 SASEGT. J gave up 7 bases and V 0 bases, and 5 bases lay outside the gene matches. In DNA, the CDR3 is TGTGCCAGCAGTGAAGCAGGGACAGGCGTAAATTCACCCCTCCACTTT. Translation: CASSEAGTGVNSPLHF.

The chain employs TRBV19 and TRBJ2-5; D is perhaps TRBD1 (5 bases). V was pared by 8 bases and J by 10 bases, with 17 bases between. Looked up from germline, CDR1 is LNHDA and CDR2 is SQIVND (reference sequence). The CDR3 spans 12 residues. This CDR3 reads CASGSQRGVQYF. As DNA, the CDR3 is TGTGCCAGTGGATCCCAAAGGGGTGTCCAGTACTTC.

V and J are TRBV2 and TRBJ2-5, with 8 positions matching TRBD2. Looked up from germline, CDR1 is SNHLY and CDR2 is FYNNEI. The CDR3 spans 13 residues. Trimming took 8 bases from V and 5 from J; bases not matched to a gene: 7. CDR3 nucleotide sequence: TGTGCCAGCGCGGCGGGGGGCCGGGAGACCCAGTACTTC. It yields the protein CASAAGGRETQYF.

The chain uses TRBV5-1 and TRBJ1-2; no reliable D call. Looked up from germline, CDR1 is SGHRS and CDR2 is YFSETQ. With 2 bases removed from V and 0 bases from J, the gap between germline ends came to 17 bases. The CDR3 totals 17 residues. CDR3 residues: CASSLGEHPGANYGYTF. CDR3 sequence (DNA): TGCGCCAGCAGCTTAGGAGAGCACCCTGGAGCTAACTATGGCTACACCTTC.

This sequence joins TRBV11-3 and TRBJ2-7, with D possibly being TRBD2 (6 bases). Trimming took off 5 bases at V and 2 bases at J, with 19 bases between the two ends. This CDR3 is 16 amino acids long. Germline V gives CDR1 SGHNT, CDR2 YENEEA. The CDR3: CASSHTLAPDPYEQYF. The CDR3, as DNA: TGTGCCAGCAGCCATACACTAGCTCCGGACCCCTACGAGCAGTACTTC.

This rearrangement joins TRBV19 to TRBJ1-5; the match to TRBD1 covers 9 bases. Germline V lookup: CDR1 LNHDA, CDR2 SQIVND (reference sequence). The CDR3 length is 13 residues. V lost 6 bases and J lost 7; bases outside the gene matches: 4. CDR3 in amino acids: CASRGDRAQPQHF. DNA of the CDR3: TGTGCCAGTAGAGGGGACAGGGCGCAGCCCCAGCATTTT.

This clone was detected only once. The CDR3: CASINEGSHTEAFF. The CDR3 nucleotides are TGTGCCAGCATCAATGAGGGCTCCCACACTGAAGCTTTCTTT. This chain uses TRBV3-1 (or the pseudogene TRBV3-2) with TRBJ1-1; unclear D gene. Germline lookup yields CDR1 LGHDT and CDR2 YNNKEL (reference sequence). The CDR3 spans 14 residues. Trimming stripped 7 bases from V and 3 bases from J, with 15 bases between.

V gene TRBV2 combines with J gene TRBJ1-1; tentatively, D is TRBD1 (6 bases). The germline V gene has CDR1 SNHLY and CDR2 FYNNEI. The CDR3 runs 11 residues. V shed 6 bases and J shed 11 bases, with 13 bases lying between them. The CDR3 reads CASRQQGIAFF. The CDR3 DNA sequence: TGTGCCAGCAGGCAACAGGGAATCGCTTTCTTT.

The V gene is TRBV15, the J gene TRBJ1-1, with a weak D call TRBD1 (5 bases). The CDR3 consists of 15 residues. Per the germline V gene, CDR1 is LNHNV and CDR2 is YYDKDF (reference sequence). V lost 0 bases and J lost 3, with 11 bases in between. DNA for the CDR3: TGTGCCACCAGCAGAGATGTACGGGGGTACACTGAAGCTTTCTTT. Translating gives CATSRDVRGYTEAFF.

This clone has only one observation. The J gene is TRBJ1-4, the V gene TRBV13, with TRBD1 matching 9 bases. Germline-derived CDR1 and CDR2 are PRHDT and FYEKMQ (reference sequence). V trimming: 1 base; J trimming: 0 bases; junction bases outside the gene matches: 3. CDR3 length: 17 residues. The CDR3 nucleotides are TGTGCCAGCAGCTTAGACAGGGGGCTAACAACTAATGAAAAACTGTTTTTT. Its protein product is CASSLDRGLTTNEKLFF.

The rearrangement uses TRBV3-1 (or the pseudogene TRBV3-2) and TRBJ2-7, with TRBD2 matching over 11 bases. Trimming took 3 bases from V and 1 from J; bases not matched to a gene: 2. The CDR3 has 15 amino acids. Per the germline V gene, CDR1 is LGHDT and CDR2 is YNNKEL (reference sequence). The CDR3 loop is CASSHASGGSYEQYF. CDR3 nucleotides: TGTGCCAGCAGCCATGCTAGCGGGGGGTCCTACGAGCAGTACTTC.

This rearrangement joins TRBV11-2 to TRBJ2-5, with D unresolved. The CDR3 has 15 amino acids. V lost 4 bases and J lost 0, with 12 bases in between. Germline CDR1 and CDR2: SGHAT and FQNNGV. The CDR3 loop is CASSYRGLYQETQYF. CDR3 coding DNA: TGTGCCAGCAGCTACCGTGGCCTGTACCAAGAGACCCAGTACTTC. Based on the CDR3 plus reference TRBV11-2 and TRBJ2-5, the full variable domain is EAGVAQSPRYKIIEKRQSVAFWCNPISGHATLYWYQQILGQGPKLLIQFQNNGVVDDSQLPKDRFSAERLKGVDSTLKIQPAKLEDSAVYLCASSYRGLYQETQYFGPGTRLLVL.

This chain links TRBV5-6 with TRBJ2-3, with 7 bases fitting TRBD1. The J segment lost 1 base and the V segment lost 4 bases, leaving 3 bases of the junction unmatched. The CDR3 has 14 amino acids. Looked up from germline, CDR1 is SGHDT and CDR2 is YYEEEE. The chain's CDR3 is CASSNGQGTDTQYF. As DNA, the CDR3 is TGTGCCAGCAGCAATGGACAGGGCACAGATACGCAGTATTTT.

This chain joins TRBV10-3 and TRBJ1-4, with D possibly being TRBD1 (6 bases). Germline V CDR1 and CDR2: ENHRY, SYGVKD. The CDR3 has 13 residues. The V gene lost 10 bases and the J gene lost 3 bases, with 12 bases spanning the gap. In DNA form, the CDR3 reads TGTGCCACCCTGGACAGAGCTAATGAAAAACTGTTTTTT. Encoded protein: CATLDRANEKLFF.

The chain couples TRBV7-8 to TRBJ2-1, with D tentatively TRBD1 (6 bases). The germline CDR1 and CDR2 sequences are SGHVS and FQNEAQ. Trimming took 4 bases from V and 6 from J, leaving 10 bases between them. The CDR3 extends over 13 amino acids. The chain's CDR3 is CASSSGQLNEQFF. DNA for the CDR3: TGTGCCAGCAGCTCTGGACAGCTCAATGAGCAGTTCTTC.

The gene calls are TRBV5-6 and TRBJ2-7, with a weak D call TRBD2 (7 bases). Germline-derived CDR1 and CDR2 are SGHDT and YYEEEE. This CDR3 is 16 amino acids long. Trimming left V 4 bases short and J 3 bases short, with 20 bases between. The CDR3 DNA follows: TGTGCCAGCAGCCAAGCCAGGGGAGGGGTGGACTACGAGCAGTACTTC. The encoded protein is CASSQARGGVDYEQYF.

The chain carries TRBV3-1 (or the pseudogene TRBV3-2) and TRBJ2-7, with 10 bases matching TRBD1. The CDR3 loop spans 14 amino acids. Germline V gene lookup returns CDR1 LGHDT and CDR2 YNNKEL (reference sequence). With 4 bases clipped from V and 6 bases from J, the junction kept 6 bases outside the gene matches. The CDR3 nucleotides are TGTGCCAGCAGCCGATCGGGACAGGGGTTCGAGCAGTACTTC. Its protein product is CASSRSGQGFEQYF.

This clone has only one observation. The chain employs TRBV27 and TRBJ1-2, with D possibly matching TRBD1 (6 bases). CDR1 and CDR2 (germline): MNHEY, SMNVEV (reference sequence). V was clipped by 6 bases and J by 5 bases, with 16 bases between them. The CDR3 sequence is 14 residues long. The chain's CDR3 is CASRTGSSYYGYTF. CDR3 in DNA: TGTGCCAGCAGAACAGGGTCCTCTTATTATGGCTACACCTTC.

The rearrangement joins TRBV6-5 to TRBJ1-2; D is possibly TRBD1 (6 bases). The CDR3 consists of 14 residues. V lost 10 bases, J lost 0 bases, and 15 bases lay in between. Germline values: CDR1 MNHEY, CDR2 SVGAGI. This chain's CDR3 is CATYLGGTNYGYTF. DNA of the CDR3: TGTGCCACTTATCTAGGGGGAACTAACTATGGCTACACCTTC.

The chain recombines TRBV9 with TRBJ2-1, with 8 bases that match TRBD2. The CDR3 is made up of 17 amino acids. The germline V gene has CDR1 SGDLS and CDR2 YYNGEE. The trim removed 3 bases at V and 3 bases at J, leaving 11 bases unmatched. This chain's CDR3 is CASSAGNGGANYNEQFF. DNA of the CDR3: TGTGCCAGCAGCGCGGGGAACGGGGGGGCTAACTACAATGAGCAGTTCTTC.

The chain carries TRBV24-1 and TRBJ1-1; D is unresolved. CDR1 and CDR2 (germline): KGHDR, SFDVKD. Deletions cut 9 bases from V and 1 base from J, with 17 bases between. This CDR3 comprises 15 residues. The CDR3 sequence is CATDVVRDSNTEAFF. The CDR3 nucleotides are TGTGCCACCGACGTGGTACGCGACTCGAACACTGAAGCTTTCTTT.

The chain couples TRBV11-2 to TRBJ1-2, with 9 bases aligning to TRBD1. V lost 4 bases to trimming and J lost 3 bases; unmatched junction nucleotides: 3. This CDR3 is built from 14 residues. Germline values: CDR1 SGHAT, CDR2 FQNNGV. In nucleotides, the CDR3 is TGTGCCAGCAGCTCCAGGACAGGGGACTATGGCTACACCTTC. It is translated as CASSSRTGDYGYTF.

V usage is TRBV10-1 and J usage is TRBJ1-4, with a tentative D call TRBD1 (5 bases). Trimming left V 11 bases short and J 8 bases short, with 18 bases between. This CDR3 is built from 13 residues. The germline V gene encodes CDR1 WNHNN and CDR2 SYGVQD (reference sequence). The CDR3 spells CAFLEGYTEKLFF. The CDR3 nucleotides read TGCGCCTTCCTGGAGGGGTACACCGAAAAACTGTTTTTT.

This clone occurred once. The chain couples TRBV6-2 or TRBV6-3 to TRBJ2-2; TRBD2 aligns across 7 bases. Losses at the gene ends were 5 bases for V and 4 bases for J; bases not matched to a gene: 10. Germline lookup yields CDR1 MNHEY and CDR2 SVGEGT. This CDR3 is built from 16 residues. The CDR3 spells CASSTLRTRRTGELFF. DNA for the CDR3: TGTGCCAGCAGTACCCTCCGGACTAGACGCACCGGGGAGCTGTTTTTT.